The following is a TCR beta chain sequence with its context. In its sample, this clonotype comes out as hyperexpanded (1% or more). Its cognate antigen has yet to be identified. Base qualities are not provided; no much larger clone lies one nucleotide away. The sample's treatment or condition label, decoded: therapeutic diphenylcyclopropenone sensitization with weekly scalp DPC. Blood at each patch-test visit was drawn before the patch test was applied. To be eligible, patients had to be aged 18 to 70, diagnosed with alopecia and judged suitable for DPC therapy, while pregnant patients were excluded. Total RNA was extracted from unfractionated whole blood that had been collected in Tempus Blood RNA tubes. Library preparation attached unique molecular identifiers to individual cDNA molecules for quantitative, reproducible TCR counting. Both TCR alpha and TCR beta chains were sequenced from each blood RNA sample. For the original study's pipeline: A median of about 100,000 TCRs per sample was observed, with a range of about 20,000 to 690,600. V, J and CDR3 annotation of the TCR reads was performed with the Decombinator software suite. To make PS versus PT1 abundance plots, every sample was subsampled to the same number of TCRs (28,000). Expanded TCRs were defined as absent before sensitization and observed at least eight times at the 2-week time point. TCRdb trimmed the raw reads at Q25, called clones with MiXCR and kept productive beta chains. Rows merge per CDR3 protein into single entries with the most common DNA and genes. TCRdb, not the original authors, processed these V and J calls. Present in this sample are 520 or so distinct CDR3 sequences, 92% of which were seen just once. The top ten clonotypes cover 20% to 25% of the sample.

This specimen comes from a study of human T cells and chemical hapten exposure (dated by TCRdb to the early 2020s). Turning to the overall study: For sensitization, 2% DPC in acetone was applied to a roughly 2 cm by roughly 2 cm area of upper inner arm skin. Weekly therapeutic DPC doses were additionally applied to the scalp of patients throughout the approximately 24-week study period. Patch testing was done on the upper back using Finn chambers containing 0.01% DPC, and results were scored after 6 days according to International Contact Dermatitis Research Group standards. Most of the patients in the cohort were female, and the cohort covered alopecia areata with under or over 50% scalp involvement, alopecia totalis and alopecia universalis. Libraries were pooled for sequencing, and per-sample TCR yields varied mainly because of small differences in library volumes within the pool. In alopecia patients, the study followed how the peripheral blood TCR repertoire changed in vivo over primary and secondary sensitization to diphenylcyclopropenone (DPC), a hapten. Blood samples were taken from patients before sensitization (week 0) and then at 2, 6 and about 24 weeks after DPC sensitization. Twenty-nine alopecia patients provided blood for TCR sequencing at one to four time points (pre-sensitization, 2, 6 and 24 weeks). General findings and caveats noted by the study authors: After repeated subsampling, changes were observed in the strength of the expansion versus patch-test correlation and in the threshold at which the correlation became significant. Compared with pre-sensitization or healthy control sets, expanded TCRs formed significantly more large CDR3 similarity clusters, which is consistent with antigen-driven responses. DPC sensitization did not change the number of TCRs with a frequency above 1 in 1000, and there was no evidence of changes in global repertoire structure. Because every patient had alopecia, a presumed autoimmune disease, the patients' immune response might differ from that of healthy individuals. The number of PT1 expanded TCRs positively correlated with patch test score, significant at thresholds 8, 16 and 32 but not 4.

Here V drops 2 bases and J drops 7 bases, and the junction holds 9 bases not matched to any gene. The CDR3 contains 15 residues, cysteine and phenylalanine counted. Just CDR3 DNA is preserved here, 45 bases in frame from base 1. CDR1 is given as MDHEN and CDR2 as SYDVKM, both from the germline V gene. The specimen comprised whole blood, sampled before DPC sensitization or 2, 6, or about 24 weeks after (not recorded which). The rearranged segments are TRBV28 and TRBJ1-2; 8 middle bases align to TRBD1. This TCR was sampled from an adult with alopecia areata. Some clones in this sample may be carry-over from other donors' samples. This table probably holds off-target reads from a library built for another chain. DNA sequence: TGTGCCAGCAGTTTACAAGCAGGGGGCGTTGCTGGCTACACCTTC. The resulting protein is CASSLQAGGVAGYTF.